This T cell receptor beta chain came from a study of T cell changes during pregnancy in multiple sclerosis. The CDR3 is 18 residues long. V lost 5 bases to trimming and J lost 2 bases; unmatched junction nucleotides: 14. CDR1 and CDR2 (germline): MDHEN, SYDVKM. Clones were read by immunoSEQ multiplex PCR, and TCRdb kept only the in-frame ones, dropping some. The sample records roughly 80,000 clones, 92% being singletons. The sequence was obtained from a female donor with multiple sclerosis, enrolled in a pregnancy study. Source: peripheral blood, taken before pregnancy. The chain combines TRBV28 with TRBJ2-5; 10 bases map to TRBD1. The CDR3 loop reads CASSHRTGGPKHQETQYF. Written as DNA, the CDR3 is TGTGCCAGCAGTCATAGGACAGGGGGGCCTAAGCATCAAGAGACCCAGTACTTC.